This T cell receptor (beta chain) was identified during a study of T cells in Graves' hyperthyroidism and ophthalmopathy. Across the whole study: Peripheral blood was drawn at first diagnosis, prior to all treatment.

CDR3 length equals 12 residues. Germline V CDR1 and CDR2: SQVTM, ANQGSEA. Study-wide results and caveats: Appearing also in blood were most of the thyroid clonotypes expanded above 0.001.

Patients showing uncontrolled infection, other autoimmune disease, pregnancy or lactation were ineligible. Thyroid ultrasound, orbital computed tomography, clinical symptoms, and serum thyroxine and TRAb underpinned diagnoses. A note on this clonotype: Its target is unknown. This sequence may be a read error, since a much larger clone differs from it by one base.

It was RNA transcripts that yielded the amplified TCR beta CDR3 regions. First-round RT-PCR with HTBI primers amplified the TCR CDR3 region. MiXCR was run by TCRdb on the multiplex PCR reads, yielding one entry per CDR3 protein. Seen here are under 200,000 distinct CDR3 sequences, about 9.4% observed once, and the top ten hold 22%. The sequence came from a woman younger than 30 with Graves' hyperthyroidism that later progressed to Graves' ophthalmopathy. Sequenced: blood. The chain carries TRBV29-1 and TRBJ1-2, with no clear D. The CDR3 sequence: CSVERPNYGHTF. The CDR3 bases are TGCAGCGTTGAAAGGCCTAACTATGGCCACACCTTC.